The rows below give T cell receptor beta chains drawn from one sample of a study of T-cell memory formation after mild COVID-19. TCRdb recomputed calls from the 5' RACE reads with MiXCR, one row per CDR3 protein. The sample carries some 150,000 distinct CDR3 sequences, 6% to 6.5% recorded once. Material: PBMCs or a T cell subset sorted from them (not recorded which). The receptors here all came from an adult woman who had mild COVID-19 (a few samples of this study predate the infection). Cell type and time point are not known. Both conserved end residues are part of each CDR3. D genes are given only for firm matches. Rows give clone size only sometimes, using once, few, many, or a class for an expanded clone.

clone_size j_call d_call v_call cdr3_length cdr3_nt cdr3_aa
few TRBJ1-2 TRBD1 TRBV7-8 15 TGTGCCAGCAGCCCGGATTCACAGGGGGCAGGTGGCTACACCTTC CASSPDSQGAGGYTF
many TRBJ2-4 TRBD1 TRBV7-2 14 TGTGCCAGCAGCTCTGGGGACAGTTTAAACATTCAGTACTTC CASSSGDSLNIQYF
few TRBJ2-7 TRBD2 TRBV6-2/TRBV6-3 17 TGTGCCAGCAGTTTCGCCTCGCGACTAGCGGGACTCTACGAGCAGTACTTC CASSFASRLAGLYEQYF
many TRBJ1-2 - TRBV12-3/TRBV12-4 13 TGTGCCAGCAGTGCCCCGGGGAACTATGGCTACACCTTC CASSAPGNYGYTF
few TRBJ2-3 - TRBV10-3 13 TGTGCCTCGGAGAGCTCGCCCACAGATACGCAGTATTTT CASESSPTDTQYF
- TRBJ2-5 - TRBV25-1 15 TGTGCCAGCAGTGAATATCGGGGGCAGGAGGAGACCCAGTACTTC CASSEYRGQEETQYF
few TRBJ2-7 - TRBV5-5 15 TGTGCCAGCAGCTTGCTTTTGGGGGCCGCCGGGGAGCAGTACTTC CASSLLLGAAGEQYF
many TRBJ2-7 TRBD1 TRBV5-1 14 TGCGCCAGCAGCCCGGGACAGGGGGCCTACGAGCAGTACTTC CASSPGQGAYEQYF
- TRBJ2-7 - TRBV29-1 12 TGCAGCGTTCAAAGCCTAGCCTACGAGCAGTACTTC CSVQSLAYEQYF
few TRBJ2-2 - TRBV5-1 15 TGCGCCAGCAGCTCCGTTACAGGGAGTCCCGGGGAGCTGTTTTTT CASSSVTGSPGELFF
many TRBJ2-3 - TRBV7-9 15 TGTGCCAGCAGCTTATTCGACGGACCTGGAGATACGCAGTATTTT CASSLFDGPGDTQYF
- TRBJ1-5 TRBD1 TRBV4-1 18 TGCGCCAGCAGCCTCCGGGACAGGGGGCGCTCTGGCAATCAGCCCCAGCATTTT CASSLRDRGRSGNQPQHF
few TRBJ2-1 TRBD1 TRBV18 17 TGTGCCAGCTCAACTGGGACAGGGGTCTTACTTTACAATGAGCAGTTCTTC CASSTGTGVLLYNEQFF
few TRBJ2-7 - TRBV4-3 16 TGCGCCAGCAGCCAGACTACAGGGTACAGCTCCTACGAGCAGTACTTC CASSQTTGYSSYEQYF
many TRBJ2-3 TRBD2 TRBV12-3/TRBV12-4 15 TGTGCCAGCAGTCATACTAGCGGGGGTGCAGATACGCAGTATTTT CASSHTSGGADTQYF
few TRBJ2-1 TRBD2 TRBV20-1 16 TGCAGTGCTAGAGATCGGGATAGCGGGGGATACAATGAGCAGTTCTTC CSARDRDSGGYNEQFF
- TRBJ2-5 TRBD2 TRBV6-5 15 TGTGCCAGCAGGCTGACTAGCGGGGGAAAAGAGACCCAGTACTTC CASRLTSGGKETQYF
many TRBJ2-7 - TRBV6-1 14 TGTGCCAGCAGCCAAAACCGGGACCGAGGGCAACAGTACTTC CASSQNRDRGQQYF
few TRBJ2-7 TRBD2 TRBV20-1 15 TGCAGTGCCCCCCCCCCAGCGGGAGGGTCCTACGAGCAGTACTTC CSAPPPAGGSYEQYF